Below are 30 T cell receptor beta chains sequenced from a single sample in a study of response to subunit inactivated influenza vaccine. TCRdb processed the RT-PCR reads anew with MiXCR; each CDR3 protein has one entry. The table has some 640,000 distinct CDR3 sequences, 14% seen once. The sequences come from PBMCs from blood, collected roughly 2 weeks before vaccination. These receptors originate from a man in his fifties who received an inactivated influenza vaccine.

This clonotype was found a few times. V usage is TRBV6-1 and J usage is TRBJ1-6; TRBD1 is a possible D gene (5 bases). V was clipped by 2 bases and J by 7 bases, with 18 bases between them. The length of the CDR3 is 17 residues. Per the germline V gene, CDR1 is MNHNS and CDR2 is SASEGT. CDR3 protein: CASSEIQGLFFNSPLHF. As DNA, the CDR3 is TGTGCCAGCAGTGAAATCCAGGGCCTCTTCTTCAATTCACCCCTCCACTTT.

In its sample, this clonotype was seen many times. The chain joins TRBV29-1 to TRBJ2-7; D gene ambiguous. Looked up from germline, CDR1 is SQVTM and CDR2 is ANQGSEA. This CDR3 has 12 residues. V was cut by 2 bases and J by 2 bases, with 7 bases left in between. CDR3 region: CSVETRTYEQYF. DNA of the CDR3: TGCAGCGTTGAAACGCGGACCTACGAGCAGTACTTC.

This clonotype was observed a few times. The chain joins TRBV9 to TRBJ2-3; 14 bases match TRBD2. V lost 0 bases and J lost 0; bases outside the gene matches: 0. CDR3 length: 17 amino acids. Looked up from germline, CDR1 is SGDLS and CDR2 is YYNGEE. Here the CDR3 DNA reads TGTGCCAGCAGCGTAGGGACTAGCGGGGGGAGCACAGATACGCAGTATTTT. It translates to CASSVGTSGGSTDTQYF.

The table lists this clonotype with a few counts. In DNA, the CDR3 is TGCAGTGCTACCCGGACTAGCGGCCACGAGCAGTACTTC. Translation: CSATRTSGHEQYF. V gene TRBV20-1 combines with J gene TRBJ2-7; 10 nucleotides align to TRBD2. This CDR3 region has 13 residues. Per germline, CDR1 DFQATT and CDR2 SNEGSKA (reference sequence). J gave up 5 bases and V 4 bases, and 5 bases lay outside the gene matches.

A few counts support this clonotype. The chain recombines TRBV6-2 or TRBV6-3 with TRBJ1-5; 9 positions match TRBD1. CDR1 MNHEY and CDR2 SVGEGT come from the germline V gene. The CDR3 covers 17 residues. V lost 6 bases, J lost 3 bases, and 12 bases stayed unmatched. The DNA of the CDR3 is TGTGCCAGCAGAGAGGACAGGGGCCGCCCCTTCAATCAGCCCCAGCATTTT. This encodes CASREDRGRPFNQPQHF.

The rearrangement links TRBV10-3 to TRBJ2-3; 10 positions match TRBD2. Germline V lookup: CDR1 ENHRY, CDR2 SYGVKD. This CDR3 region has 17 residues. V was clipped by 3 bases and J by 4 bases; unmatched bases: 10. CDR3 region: CAISEGPSGGLSDTQYF. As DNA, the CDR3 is TGTGCCATCAGTGAAGGTCCTAGCGGGGGTCTGTCAGATACGCAGTATTTT.

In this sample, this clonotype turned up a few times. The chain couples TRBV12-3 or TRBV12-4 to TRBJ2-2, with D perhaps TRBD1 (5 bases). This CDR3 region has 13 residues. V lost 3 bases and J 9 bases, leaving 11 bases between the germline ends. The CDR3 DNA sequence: TGTGCCAGCAGTTTTAAGGGGATGCGGGAGCTGTTTTTT. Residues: CASSFKGMRELFF.

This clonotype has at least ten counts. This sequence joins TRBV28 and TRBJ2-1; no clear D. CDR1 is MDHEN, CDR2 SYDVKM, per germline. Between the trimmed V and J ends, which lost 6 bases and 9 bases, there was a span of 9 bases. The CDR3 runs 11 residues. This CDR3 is CASSPRGEQFF. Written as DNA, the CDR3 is TGTGCCAGCAGCCCTCGCGGTGAGCAGTTCTTC.

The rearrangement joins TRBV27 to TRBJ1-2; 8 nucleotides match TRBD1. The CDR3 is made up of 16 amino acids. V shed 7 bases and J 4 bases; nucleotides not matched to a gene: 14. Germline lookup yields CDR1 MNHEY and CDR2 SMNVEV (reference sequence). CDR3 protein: CASKWTGYLGSYGYTF. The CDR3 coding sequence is TGTGCCAGCAAATGGACAGGGTATTTGGGTTCCTATGGCTACACCTTC.

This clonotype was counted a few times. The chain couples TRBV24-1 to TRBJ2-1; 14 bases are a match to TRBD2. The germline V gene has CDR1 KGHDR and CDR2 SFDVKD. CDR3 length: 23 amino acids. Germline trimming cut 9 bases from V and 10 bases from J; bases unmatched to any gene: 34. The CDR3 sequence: CATSAWGSRDSGTSGSLGVEQFF. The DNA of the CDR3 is TGTGCCACCTCCGCGTGGGGGTCCCGGGATTCCGGGACTAGCGGGAGTTTAGGCGTGGAGCAGTTCTTC.

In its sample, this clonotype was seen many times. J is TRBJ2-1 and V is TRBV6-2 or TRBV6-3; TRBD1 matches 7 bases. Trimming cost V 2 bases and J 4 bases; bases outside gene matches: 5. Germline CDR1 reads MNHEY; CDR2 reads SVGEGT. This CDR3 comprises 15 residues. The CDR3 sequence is CASSYKGAGYNEQFF. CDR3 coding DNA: TGTGCCAGCAGTTACAAGGGGGCTGGTTACAATGAGCAGTTCTTC.

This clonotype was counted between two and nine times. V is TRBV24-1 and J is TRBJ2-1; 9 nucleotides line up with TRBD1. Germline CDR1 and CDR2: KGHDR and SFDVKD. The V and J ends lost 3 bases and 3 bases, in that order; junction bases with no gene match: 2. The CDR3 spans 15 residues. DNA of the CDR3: TGTGCCACCAGTGATCGGGACAGGGACTACAATGAGCAGTTCTTC. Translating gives CATSDRDRDYNEQFF.

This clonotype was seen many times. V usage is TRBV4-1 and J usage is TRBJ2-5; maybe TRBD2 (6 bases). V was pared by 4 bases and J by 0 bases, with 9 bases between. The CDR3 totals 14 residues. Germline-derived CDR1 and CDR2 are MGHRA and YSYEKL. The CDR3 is CASSLIADQETQYF. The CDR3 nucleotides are TGCGCCAGCAGCCTCATAGCGGACCAAGAGACCCAGTACTTC.

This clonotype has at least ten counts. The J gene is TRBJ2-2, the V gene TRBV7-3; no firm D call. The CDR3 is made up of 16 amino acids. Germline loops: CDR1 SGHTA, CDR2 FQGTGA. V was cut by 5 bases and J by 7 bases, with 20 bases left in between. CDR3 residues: CASSPGASSWLGELFF. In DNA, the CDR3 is TGTGCCAGCAGCCCAGGCGCTAGTTCCTGGCTCGGGGAGCTGTTTTTT.

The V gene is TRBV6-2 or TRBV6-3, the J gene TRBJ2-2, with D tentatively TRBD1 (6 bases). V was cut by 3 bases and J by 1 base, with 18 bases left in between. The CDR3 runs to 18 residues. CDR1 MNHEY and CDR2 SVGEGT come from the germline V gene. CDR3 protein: CASSYLLGTTLNTGELFF. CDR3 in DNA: TGTGCCAGCAGTTATTTGCTTGGGACAACCCTGAACACCGGGGAGCTGTTTTTT.

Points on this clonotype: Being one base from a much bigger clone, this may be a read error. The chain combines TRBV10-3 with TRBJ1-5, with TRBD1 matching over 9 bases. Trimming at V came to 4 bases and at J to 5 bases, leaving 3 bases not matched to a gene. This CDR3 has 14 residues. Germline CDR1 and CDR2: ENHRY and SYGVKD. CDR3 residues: CAISVRQGDQPQHF. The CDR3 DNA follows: TGTGCCATCAGTGTACGACAGGGGGATCAGCCCCAGCATTTT.

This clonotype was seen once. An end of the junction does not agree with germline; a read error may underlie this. CDR3 in amino acids: CASSLQGANTEVFF. Here the CDR3 DNA reads TGCGCCAGCAGCTTGCAGGGGGCGAACACTGAAGTTTTCTTT. The V gene is TRBV5-1, the J gene TRBJ1-1; 8 bases match TRBD1. Germline-derived CDR1 and CDR2 are SGHRS and YFSETQ. The CDR3 is made up of 14 amino acids.

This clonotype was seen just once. The CDR3 spells CASGGQTFQETQYF. The CDR3 DNA follows: TGTGCCAGCGGAGGCCAGACCTTCCAAGAGACCCAGTACTTC. J is TRBJ2-5 and V is TRBV12-3 or TRBV12-4; tentative D call: TRBD2 (5 bases). CDR3 length: 14 amino acids. V was cut by 8 bases and J by 1 base, with 14 bases left in between.

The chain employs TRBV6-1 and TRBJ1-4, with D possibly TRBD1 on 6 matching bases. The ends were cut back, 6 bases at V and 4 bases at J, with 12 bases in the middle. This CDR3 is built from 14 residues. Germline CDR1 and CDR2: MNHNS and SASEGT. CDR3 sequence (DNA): TGTGCCAGCAGGCAAACGGACAGTAATGAAAAACTGTTTTTT. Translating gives CASRQTDSNEKLFF.

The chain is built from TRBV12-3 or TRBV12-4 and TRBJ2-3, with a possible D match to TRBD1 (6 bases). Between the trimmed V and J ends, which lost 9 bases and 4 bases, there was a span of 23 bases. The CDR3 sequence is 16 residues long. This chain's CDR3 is CARKQKDRSEADTQYF. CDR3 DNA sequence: TGTGCCAGGAAACAAAAAGACAGGTCAGAGGCAGATACGCAGTATTTT.

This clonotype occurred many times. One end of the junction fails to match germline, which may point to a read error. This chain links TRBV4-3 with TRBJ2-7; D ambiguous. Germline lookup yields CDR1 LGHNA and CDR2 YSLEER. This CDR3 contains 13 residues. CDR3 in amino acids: CASSQDLGYEQYF. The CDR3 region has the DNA TGTGCCAGCAGCCAAGATTTAGGTTACGAGCAGTACTTC.

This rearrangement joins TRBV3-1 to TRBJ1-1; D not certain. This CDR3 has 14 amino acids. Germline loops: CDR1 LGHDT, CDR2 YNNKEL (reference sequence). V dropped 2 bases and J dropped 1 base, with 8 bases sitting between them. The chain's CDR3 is CASSQIPPNTEAFF. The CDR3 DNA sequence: TGTGCCAGCAGCCAAATCCCCCCGAACACTGAAGCTTTCTTT.

The CDR3 loop reads CASSLWPRTGGSYGYTF. CDR3 nucleotides: TGTGCCAGCAGTTTATGGCCGAGAACAGGGGGCTCCTATGGCTACACCTTC. V and J are TRBV27 and TRBJ1-2; 9 nucleotides align to TRBD1. In germline, CDR1 is MNHEY, CDR2 SMNVEV (reference sequence). This CDR3 comprises 17 residues. After removal of 1 base from V and 4 bases from J, the junction contained 10 bases not matched to a gene.

The CDR3 DNA sequence: TGTGCCAGCAACCCTCTCCTGGTCTCTGGAAACACCATATATTTT. As protein: CASNPLLVSGNTIYF. The chain is built from TRBV12-3 or TRBV12-4 and TRBJ1-3; no reliable D call. The CDR3 covers 15 residues. The ends were cut back, 7 bases at V and 0 bases at J, with 13 bases in the middle.

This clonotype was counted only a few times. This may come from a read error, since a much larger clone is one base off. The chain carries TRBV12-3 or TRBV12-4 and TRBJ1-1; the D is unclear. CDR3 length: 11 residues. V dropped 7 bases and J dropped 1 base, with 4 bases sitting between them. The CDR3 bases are TGTGCCAGCACCAGGAACACTGAAGCTTTCTTT. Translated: CASTRNTEAFF.

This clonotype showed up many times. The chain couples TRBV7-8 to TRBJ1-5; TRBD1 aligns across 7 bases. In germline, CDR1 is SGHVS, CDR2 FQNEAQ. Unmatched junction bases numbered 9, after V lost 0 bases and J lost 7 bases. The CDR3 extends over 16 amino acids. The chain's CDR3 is CASSLASRQGGQPQHF. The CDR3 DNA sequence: TGTGCCAGCAGCTTAGCGAGTAGACAGGGAGGGCAGCCCCAGCATTTT.

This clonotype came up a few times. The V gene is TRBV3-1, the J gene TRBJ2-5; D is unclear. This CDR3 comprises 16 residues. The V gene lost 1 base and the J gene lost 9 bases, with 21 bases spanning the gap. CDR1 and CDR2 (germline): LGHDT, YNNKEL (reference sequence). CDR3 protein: CASSQGARNSWRPQYF. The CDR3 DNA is TGTGCCAGCAGCCAAGGGGCCAGGAACTCTTGGAGACCCCAGTACTTC.

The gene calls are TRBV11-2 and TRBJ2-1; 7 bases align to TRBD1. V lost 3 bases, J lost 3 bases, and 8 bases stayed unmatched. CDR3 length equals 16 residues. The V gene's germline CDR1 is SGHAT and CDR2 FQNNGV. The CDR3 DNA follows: TGTGCCAGCAGCTTGTCTGGGGACAGACTCTACAATGAGCAGTTCTTC. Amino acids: CASSLSGDRLYNEQFF.

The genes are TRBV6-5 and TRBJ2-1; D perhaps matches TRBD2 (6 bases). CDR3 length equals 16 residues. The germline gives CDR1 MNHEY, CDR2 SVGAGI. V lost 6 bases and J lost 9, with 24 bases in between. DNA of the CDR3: TGTGCCAGCAGCCACTCACGGGGGTTGCTATTCAGTGAGCAGTTCTTC. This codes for CASSHSRGLLFSEQFF.

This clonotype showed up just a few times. Here the CDR3 reads CASAKGAKETQYF. The CDR3 DNA reads TGTGCCAGTGCTAAAGGGGCTAAGGAGACCCAGTACTTC. The rearrangement uses TRBV7-3 and TRBJ2-5; possible D gene TRBD1, 5 bases. Trimming took 9 bases from V and 5 from J, leaving 16 bases between them. The germline gives CDR1 SGHTA, CDR2 FQGTGA. This CDR3 region has 13 residues.